These T cell receptor beta chains were read from a single sample in a study of radiation and T cells in renal cell carcinoma. The data were produced by immunoSEQ multiplex PCR, yet TCRdb's version contains in-frame clones alone and is incomplete. The sample has around 140,000 clones; about 88% are singletons. This specimen consisted of blood, obtained from a patient whose treatment included radiotherapy and nephrectomy. These receptors were obtained from a woman between 70 and 85 years old with renal cell carcinoma. CDR3s include the opening cysteine and the closing phenylalanine or tryptophan. D genes are given only for firm matches. Clone size is shown for a subset of rows, as once, few, many or a class of expanded clone.

>TRBV10-3|TRBJ1-2|.|TRBD1
TGTGCCATCAGTGAGAACAGGGGGGACTATGGCTACACCTTC
CAISENRGDYGYTF
>TRBV28|TRBJ1-5|.|.
TGTGCCAGCAGTCGAACTGTGGGACGGAAGAATCAGCCCCAGCATTTT
CASSRTVGRKNQPQHF
>TRBV4-3|TRBJ2-7|.|.
TGCGCCAGCAGCCAAGAATGGGGCAGGGGTCCCTACGAGCAGTACTTC
CASSQEWGRGPYEQYF
>TRBV4-3|TRBJ2-7|.|TRBD2
TGCGCCAGCAGCCAAGGGACTAGCGGTTCGACCTACGAGCAGTACTTC
CASSQGTSGSTYEQYF
>TRBV19|TRBJ1-5|.|TRBD1
TGTGCCAGTAGTATAAGGGACAGACTGAATCAGCCCCAGCATTTT
CASSIRDRLNQPQHF
>TRBV2|TRBJ2-2|.|.
TGTGCCAGCAGAAGAGACAGCAACACCGGGGAGCTGTTTTTT
CASRRDSNTGELFF
>TRBV7-2|TRBJ2-7|.|TRBD2
TGTGCCAGCAGCTTAGTAGCTAGCGGGGGGCCCCACAGCCGTCGGTACTTC
CASSLVASGGPHSRRYF
>TRBV9|TRBJ1-2|.|.
TGTGCCAGCAGCGTAGCGTATGTCCGATACCGCAACTATGGCTACACCTTC
CASSVAYVRYRNYGYTF
>TRBV7-8|TRBJ2-7|.|.
TGTGCCAGCATCCGGGCCAGCTCCTACGAGCAGTACTTC
CASIRASSYEQYF
>TRBV4-2|TRBJ2-6|.|TRBD1
TGTGCCAGCAGCCAAGAGGGGGACAGGGGGCGCGTTACTGGGGCCAACGTCCTGACTTTC
CASSQEGDRGRVTGANVLTF
>TRBV9|TRBJ2-2|.|.
TGTGCCAGCAGCGTAGATGACCAATCGAACACCGGGGAGCTGTTTTTT
CASSVDDQSNTGELFF
>TRBV27|TRBJ1-6|once|.
TGTGCCAGCAGGAGACAGACAAATAATTCACCCCTCCACTTT
CASRRQTNNSPLHF